This TCR beta chain was captured in a study of immune evolution from preneoplasia to lung adenocarcinoma (dated by TCRdb to the early 2020s). Study-wide context: HLA loss of heterozygosity was found in approximately 7% of AIS, approximately 14% of MIA and under 40% of ADC lesions, and in no AAH lesions. Resected precursor lesions (AAH, AIS, MIA) and invasive adenocarcinomas were each compared against paired morphologically normal lung tissue. POLYSOLVER was used to infer class I HLA alleles from exome data, and LOHHLA was used to detect allele-specific HLA loss. The immune data were integrated with whole exome sequencing and methylation data obtained from the same cohort of nodules. According to the study, about 100 samples were used for TCR sequencing. The study profiled immune contexture across lung adenocarcinoma precursors and invasive adenocarcinoma using immune gene expression, TCR sequencing and multiplex immunofluorescence. A total of some 51 patients with pulmonary nodules who underwent surgical resection were included in the overall cohort. The sample size was set by how many specimens were available, not by a prior power calculation. The TCR sequencing data were obtained from 51 patients. Results and caveats for the whole study, not just this receptor: Clonality was highest in normal lung, while later-stage lesions appeared to have lower clonality but higher T cell density and diversity. KRAS-mutant nodules showed the highest T cell clonality compared with EGFR-mutant or double wild-type lesions. Top T cell clone frequencies were highest in normal lung and appeared to decrease progressively from AAH through AIS, MIA and invasive adenocarcinoma. Because every patient came from Japan and China, how well the results apply to Western populations was uncertain. The findings rested on association rather than direct causation, and larger cohorts with long-term follow-up and longitudinal biopsies were considered necessary.

In its sample, this clone was seen once. Its antigen remains undetermined. Base qualities were left out, and no much larger clone turns up one base away. The CDR3 sequence holds 13 residues, the cysteine and phenylalanine included. Solely the CDR3 DNA is kept, with 39 bases framed from the first base. V is pared back by 2 bases and J by 4 bases, with 6 bases lying between the germline termini. The germline V gene encodes CDR1 SGHAT and CDR2 FQNNGV. The immunoSEQ hsTCRbeta Kit was used to sequence TCR beta CDR3 regions from DNA. Per the authors' processing: The ImmunoSEQ Analyzer was used to analyse the TCR sequencing data. T cell clonality was calculated on productive rearrangements as 1 minus Pielou's evenness. The inverse Simpson index, applied to productive templates, was used to measure T cell diversity. T cell density was defined as TCR beta template counts normalized to usable DNA, with usable DNA estimated by amplifying and sequencing housekeeping genes. Two-sided Kruskal-Wallis tests were used to compare TCR metrics across histologic stages. Not all clones reach the TCRdb copy of this immuneACCESS table, which keeps in-frame sequences only. Checked studies attribute under half of the gap to unresolved V genes and leave the rest unexplained. That table supplies the V and J calls and clone size; D and trimming were determined from the DNA. For this sample there are approximately 15,000 clones; 85% appear just once. About 3% of the sample rests with the top ten.

Resection was performed on patients in Japan or China between about 2013 and 2018. Two lung cancer pathologists independently reviewed H&E slides to confirm the histologic diagnosis of every case. Premalignant or tumor cells were enriched for nucleic acid extraction by macro-dissection performed after pathologic assessment. FFPE tissue was used for DNA isolation with the AllPrep DNA/RNA FFPE Kit. Sequencing input: FFPE lung adenocarcinoma in situ tissue. The cell subset or site tag for this specimen amounts to: preinvasive adenocarcinoma in situ (AIS). This TCR derives from a donor aged 70 or over with lung adenocarcinoma. The chain was built from TRBV11-2 and TRBJ2-1; the D gene lacks a confident call. The CDR3 reads as follows: CASSLQRYNEQFF. The nucleotides are TGTGCCAGCAGCTTACAACGGTACAATGAGCAGTTCTTC.